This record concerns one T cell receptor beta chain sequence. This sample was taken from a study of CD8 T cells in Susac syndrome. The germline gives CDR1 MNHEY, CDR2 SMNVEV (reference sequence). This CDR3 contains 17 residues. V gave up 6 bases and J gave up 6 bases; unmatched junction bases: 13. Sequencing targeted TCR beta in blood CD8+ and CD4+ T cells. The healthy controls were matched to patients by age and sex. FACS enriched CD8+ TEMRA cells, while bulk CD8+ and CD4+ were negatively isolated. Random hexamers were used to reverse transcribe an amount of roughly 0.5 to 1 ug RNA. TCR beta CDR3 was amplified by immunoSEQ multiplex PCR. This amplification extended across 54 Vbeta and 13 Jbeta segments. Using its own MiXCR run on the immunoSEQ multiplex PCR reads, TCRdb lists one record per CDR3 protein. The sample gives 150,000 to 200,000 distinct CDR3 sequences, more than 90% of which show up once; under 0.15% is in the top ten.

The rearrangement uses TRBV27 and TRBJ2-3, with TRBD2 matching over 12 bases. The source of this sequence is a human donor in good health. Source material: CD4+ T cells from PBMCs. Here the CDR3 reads CASRTISLAGGPDTQYF. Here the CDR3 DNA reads TGTGCCAGCAGAACTATATCGCTAGCGGGGGGGCCGGATACGCAGTATTTT.